This record looks at one TCR beta chain sequence and its context. The target antigen is unknown. PCR primers comprised 60 Vbeta and 13 Jbeta primers. Original analysis: A follow-up analysis tallied 60 million to 85 million unique TCR beta chains, roughly 11 million shared. The data were produced by immunoSEQ multiplex PCR, yet TCRdb's version contains in-frame clones alone and is incomplete. V and J calls and clone size come straight from that table; D and trimming were deduced from the DNA. This table has 90,000 to 100,000 clones, roughly 79% appearing once. These data originate in a study of cytomegalovirus exposure and HLA in healthy donors. Study-level points and caveats: TCR beta sequences reportedly predicted most subjects' HLA-A and HLA-B alleles accurately. Upon later analysis, HLA-associated TCR beta chains proved more clonally expanded than other, equally common chains. Later analysis associated a missense DCLRE1C variant with TCR beta V- and J-gene trimming.

The length of the CDR3 is 13 residues. Germline values: CDR1 SGHDT, CDR2 YYEEEE. V shed 4 bases and J shed 8 bases, with 15 bases lying between them. The gene calls are TRBV5-6 and TRBJ1-2, with TRBD1 as a possible D gene (6 bases). This receptor was taken from a middle-aged woman in good health and CMV-seronegative. Sequenced: PBMCs. The DNA for the CDR3 is TGTGCCAGCAGCGCAGAGGGGGTTGAGGGCTACACCTTC. Its protein product is CASSAEGVEGYTF.